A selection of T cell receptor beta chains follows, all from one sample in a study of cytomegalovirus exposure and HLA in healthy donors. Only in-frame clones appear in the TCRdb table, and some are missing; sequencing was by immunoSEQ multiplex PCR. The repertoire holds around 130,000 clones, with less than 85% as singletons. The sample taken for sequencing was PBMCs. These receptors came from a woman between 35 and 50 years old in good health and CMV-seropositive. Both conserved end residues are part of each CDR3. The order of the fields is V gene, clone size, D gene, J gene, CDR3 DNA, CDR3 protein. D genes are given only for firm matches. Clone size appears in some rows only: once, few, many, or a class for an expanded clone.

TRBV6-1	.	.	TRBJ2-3	TGTGCCAGCAGTAGTGGTCTAGCGACGGGAGATACGCAGTATTTT	CASSSGLATGDTQYF
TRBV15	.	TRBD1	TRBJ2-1	TGTGCCACCAGCAGAGATAGTATACCTCCCGGGACAGGGTACAATGAGCAGTTCTTC	CATSRDSIPPGTGYNEQFF
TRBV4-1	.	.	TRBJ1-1	TGCGCCAGCAGCCAGTGGACAGCAAATGAAGCTTTCTTT	CASSQWTANEAFF
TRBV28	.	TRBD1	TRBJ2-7	TGTGCCAGCAGTCTACCGACAGGGGCCCACGAGCAGTACTTC	CASSLPTGAHEQYF
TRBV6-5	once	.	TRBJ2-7	TGTGCCAGCAGTACAACTACCCGGGGGCAGTACTTC	CASSTTTRGQYF
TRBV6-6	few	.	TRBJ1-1	TGTGCCAGCAAGGTGGGCCCGACCGGCGAAGCTTTCTTT	CASKVGPTGEAFF
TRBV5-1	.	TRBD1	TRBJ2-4	TGCGCCAGCAGCTTGGCCGCTGGACAGGGGGCCAAAAACATTCAGTACTTC	CASSLAAGQGAKNIQYF
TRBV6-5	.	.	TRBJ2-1	TGTGCCAGCAGCGACTGGAATGAGCAGTTCTTC	CASSDWNEQFF
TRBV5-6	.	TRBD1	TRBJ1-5	TGTGCCAGCAGCCCGAAAGGACAGGGGGCAATTCAGCCCCAGCATTTT	CASSPKGQGAIQPQHF
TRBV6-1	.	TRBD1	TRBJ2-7	TGTGCCAGCTGCAGGGGGTACGAGCAGTACTTC	CASCRGYEQYF
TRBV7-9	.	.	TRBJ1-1	TGTGCCAGCAGCCCTAACCCTCTCCGGAGGAGAATCACTGAAGCTTTCTTT	CASSPNPLRRRITEAFF
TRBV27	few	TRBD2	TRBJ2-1	TGTGCCAGCAGTTCACTAGCGGGGGGGTTCAATGAGCAGTTCTTC	CASSSLAGGFNEQFF
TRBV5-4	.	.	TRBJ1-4	TGTGCCAGCAGCTTGGACCGGACTGGAAAACTGTTTTTT	CASSLDRTGKLFF